A single sample gave rise to the 21 T cell receptor beta chains below, sequenced in a study of cytomegalovirus exposure and HLA in healthy donors. TCRdb keeps only in-frame clones here, not all; method: immunoSEQ multiplex PCR. The sample consists of fewer than 150,000 clones, roughly 86% of them appearing once. The sequencing input was PBMCs. These TCRs come from a man aged 18 to 30 in good health and CMV-seropositive.

The V and J genes are TRBV19 and TRBJ1-5; D may be TRBD1 (6 bases). CDR3 length: 14 residues. V dropped 5 bases and J dropped 7 bases, with 15 bases sitting between them. The germline CDR1 and CDR2 sequences are LNHDA and SQIVND (reference sequence). CDR3 protein: CASSGQQGWQPQHF. CDR3 nucleotide sequence: TGTGCCAGTAGTGGACAACAGGGCTGGCAGCCCCAGCATTTT.

The J gene is TRBJ2-2, the V gene TRBV29-1; 10 bases are shared with TRBD1. This CDR3 is built from 14 residues. Germline V gives CDR1 SQVTM, CDR2 ANQGSEA. V shed 6 bases and J 3 bases; nucleotides not matched to a gene: 4. The CDR3 here is CSVGQGGYTGELFF. CDR3 in DNA: TGCAGCGTCGGACAGGGGGGATACACCGGGGAGCTGTTTTTT.

V is TRBV7-9 and J is TRBJ2-1; 8 nucleotides align to TRBD1. This CDR3 has 16 residues. J was trimmed by 0 bases and V by 10 bases; bases with no gene match: 11. Germline assignment: CDR1 SEHNR and CDR2 FQNEAQ (reference sequence). CDR3 protein: CATQDRASSSYNEQFF. In DNA form, the CDR3 reads TGTGCCACCCAGGACAGGGCATCATCCTCCTACAATGAGCAGTTCTTC.

In this sample, this clone turned up once. This sequence joins TRBV11-3 and TRBJ1-3; D remains ambiguous. The V end was cut by 4 bases, the J end by 10 bases, with 17 bases between. Per germline, CDR1 SGHNT and CDR2 YENEEA. The CDR3 totals 14 residues. The CDR3 nucleotides read TGTGCCAGCAGCTCGGCGATGGGAGCAGGTACCATATATTTT. Encoded protein: CASSSAMGAGTIYF.

The CDR3 DNA sequence: TGTGCCAGCAGCTTAGCGCTAAGCACAGATACGCAGTATTTT. Its protein product is CASSLALSTDTQYF. The J gene is TRBJ2-3, the V gene TRBV7-9; no definite D call. V dropped 0 bases and J dropped 0 bases, with 4 bases sitting between them. Per germline, CDR1 SEHNR and CDR2 FQNEAQ (reference sequence). The CDR3 consists of 14 residues.

The chain uses TRBV6-6 and TRBJ2-7; no firm D call. V shed 8 bases and J shed 6 bases, with 17 bases lying between them. CDR3 size: 13 residues. CDR1 is MNHNY, CDR2 SVGAGI, per germline (reference sequence). Written as DNA, the CDR3 is TGTGCCAGCGGCCCCCTGTCGACGGGCGAGCAGTACTTC. This gives the protein CASGPLSTGEQYF.

CDR3 loop: CASSLGGQGRNEQYF. DNA of the CDR3: TGTGCCAGCAGCTTGGGGGGACAGGGACGTAACGAGCAGTACTTC. The chain is built from TRBV5-4 and TRBJ2-7, with TRBD1 matching 9 bases. CDR1 is SGHNT and CDR2 is YYREEE in the germline V gene (reference sequence). CDR3 length: 15 residues. V trimming: 0 bases; J trimming: 5 bases; junction bases outside the gene matches: 6. The full variable domain, in which reference TRBV5-4 and TRBJ2-7 provide the parts outside the CDR3, is ETGVTQSPTHLIKTRGQQVTLRCSSQSGHNTVSWYQQALGQGPQFIFQYYREEENGRGNFPPRFSGLQFPNYSSELNVNALELDDSALYLCASSLGGQGRNEQYFGPGTRLTVT.

The gene calls are TRBV7-8 and TRBJ2-1; D is undetermined. V gave up 1 base and J gave up 0 bases, with 4 bases separating them. CDR3 length: 14 residues. Germline CDR1 SGHVS, CDR2 FQNEAQ. Here the CDR3 DNA reads TGTGCCAGCAGCTTAGTCAGCTCCTACAATGAGCAGTTCTTC. The encoded protein is CASSLVSSYNEQFF.

The genes are TRBV6-6 and TRBJ2-7, with D possibly being TRBD1 (5 bases). CDR1 and CDR2 from the germline V gene are MNHNY and SVGAGI (reference sequence). With 1 base removed from V and 12 bases from J, the gap between germline ends came to 16 bases. The CDR3 totals 13 residues. CDR3 bases: TGTGCCAGCAGTTACTTTCCAGGGTCGGTCTTGTACTTC. The encoded protein is CASSYFPGSVLYF.

The chain carries TRBV27 and TRBJ1-4; 7 bases fit TRBD1. This CDR3 spans 15 amino acids. After removal of 3 bases from V and 4 bases from J, the junction contained 5 bases not matched to a gene. CDR1 MNHEY and CDR2 SMNVEV come from the germline V gene (reference sequence). CDR3 residues: CASSFFGTDNEKLFF. CDR3 bases: TGTGCCAGCAGTTTCTTCGGGACAGATAATGAAAAACTGTTTTTT.

V gene TRBV6-1 combines with J gene TRBJ2-7; 7 bases align to TRBD2. The CDR3 spans 15 residues. With 5 bases clipped from V and 4 bases from J, the junction kept 11 bases outside the gene matches. CDR1 is MNHNS, CDR2 SASEGT, per germline. The CDR3 protein is CASSPPGRASYEQYF. The CDR3 DNA sequence: TGTGCCAGCAGTCCCCCGGGGAGGGCCAGTTACGAGCAGTACTTC.

The V and J genes are TRBV10-2 and TRBJ2-3; TRBD2 agrees at 10 bases. CDR3 size: 17 residues. J was trimmed by 4 bases and V by 2 bases; bases with no gene match: 9. Germline CDR1 WSHSY, CDR2 SAAADI. Here the CDR3 DNA reads TGCGCCAGCAGTGAGCCTTGGCCTAGCGGGAGTTCAGATACGCAGTATTTT. Protein sequence: CASSEPWPSGSSDTQYF.

This chain connects TRBV5-1 to TRBJ2-7; 7 bases align to TRBD2. CDR3 size: 16 residues. The junction had 14 bases not matched to a gene; V was cut back by 4 bases and J by 4 bases. CDR1 and CDR2 from the germline V gene are SGHRS and YFSETQ. CDR3 protein: CASSLRTGGILYEQYF. The CDR3 nucleotides are TGCGCCAGCAGCCTTAGGACCGGGGGGATACTATACGAGCAGTACTTC.

The chain is built from TRBV14 and TRBJ1-2, with 7 bases identical to TRBD1. Unmatched junction bases numbered 12, after V lost 4 bases and J lost 4 bases. CDR1 and CDR2 from the germline V gene are SGHDN and FVKESK. CDR3 length: 16 residues. For the CDR3, the DNA is TGTGCCAGCAGCCTAAGTCCCCGGGACAGCACCTATGGCTACACCTTC. It specifies CASSLSPRDSTYGYTF.

The chain links TRBV27 to TRBJ2-2; no reliable D call. Germline lookup yields CDR1 MNHEY and CDR2 SMNVEV (reference sequence). V gave up 5 bases and J gave up 7 bases, with 23 bases separating them. This CDR3 contains 17 residues. In DNA, the CDR3 is TGTGCCAGCAGTCTCCATGACGTAGGAGATCAAGGCGGGGAGCTGTTTTTT. This translates into CASSLHDVGDQGGELFF.

The chain employs TRBV19 and TRBJ1-3; TRBD1 aligns across 9 bases. This CDR3 has 16 residues. CDR1 and CDR2 (germline): LNHDA, SQIVND (reference sequence). V shed 5 bases, J shed 6 bases, and the junction held 11 bases outside the gene matches. Written as DNA, the CDR3 is TGTGCCAGTAGTCCCGTAACAGGGGGCGCGTCAAACACCATATATTTT. Its translation is CASSPVTGGASNTIYF.

V and J are TRBV5-1 and TRBJ2-7; 7 bases fit TRBD2. Per germline, CDR1 SGHRS and CDR2 YFSETQ. The CDR3 covers 14 residues. The V gene end was trimmed by 9 bases and the J gene end by 3 bases; junction bases not matched to a gene: 12. CDR3 region: CATSPGGTIYEQYF. CDR3 bases: TGCGCCACCTCACCCGGGGGGACGATCTACGAGCAGTACTTC.

This chain joins TRBV11-3 and TRBJ2-1; D ambiguous. CDR3 size: 14 residues. V shed 2 bases and J shed 7 bases, with 12 bases lying between them. Germline lookup yields CDR1 SGHNT and CDR2 YENEEA. CDR3 sequence reads: CASSLRSIINEQFF. The CDR3 nucleotides read TGTGCCAGCAGCTTACGGTCCATAATAAATGAGCAGTTCTTC.

This sequence joins TRBV6-6 and TRBJ2-1; TRBD1 aligns across 7 bases. Germline V CDR1 and CDR2: MNHNY, SVGAGI (reference sequence). The CDR3 consists of 14 residues. Trimming took 0 bases from V and 12 from J; bases not matched to a gene: 8. The CDR3 nucleotides are TGTGCCAGCAGTTACTCGACAGGGTACCGGGGGCAGTTCTTC. It is translated as CASSYSTGYRGQFF.

This clone appeared once. The genes are TRBV6-1 and TRBJ1-1; D possibly corresponds to TRBD1 (6 bases). Per the germline V gene, CDR1 is MNHNS and CDR2 is SASEGT. V gave up 6 bases and J gave up 3 bases, with 11 bases separating them. The CDR3 consists of 13 residues. CDR3 DNA: TGTGCCAGCAGGTTCAAGGGGGACACTGAAGCTTTCTTT. This gives the protein CASRFKGDTEAFF.

This clone was seen only once. In nucleotides, the CDR3 is TGTGCCAGCAGCTTAGACGACAGGGCTTCTCACGAGCAGTACTTC. This translates into CASSLDDRASHEQYF. The V gene is TRBV7-9, the J gene TRBJ2-7; 7 nucleotides match TRBD1. Trimming cost V 1 base and J 5 bases; bases outside gene matches: 8. The V gene's germline CDR1 is SEHNR and CDR2 FQNEAQ (reference sequence). The CDR3 length is 15 residues.